This T cell receptor beta chain was found in a study of Graves' ophthalmopathy and Graves' hyperthyroidism. Whole-study findings and limits: Most expanded thyroid clonotypes above 0.001 frequency also appeared in blood.

Germline lookup yields CDR1 SGHDN and CDR2 FVKESK. V was shortened by 4 bases and J by 0 bases, with 15 bases between the two germline ends. The CDR3 is 16 amino acids. TCR beta CDR3 amplification used RNA transcripts. Following a first-round RT-PCR that used HTBI primers, a second-round multiplex PCR was carried out. TCRdb itself ran the multiplex PCR reads through MiXCR, one entry per CDR3 protein. The sample has 300,000 to 400,000 distinct CDR3 sequences, roughly 15% seen once. This clonotype was observed many times. What it recognizes is unknown. It was from 8 to 10 ml of fresh peripheral blood that the PBMCs came.

The sequence was obtained from an adult man with Graves' ophthalmopathy. The chain recombines TRBV14 with TRBJ1-1; D might be TRBD1 (5 bases). Sequenced: peripheral blood. CDR3 DNA: TGTGCCAGCAGCCTTATTACAGGAGACATGAACACTGAAGCTTTCTTT. This translates into CASSLITGDMNTEAFF.